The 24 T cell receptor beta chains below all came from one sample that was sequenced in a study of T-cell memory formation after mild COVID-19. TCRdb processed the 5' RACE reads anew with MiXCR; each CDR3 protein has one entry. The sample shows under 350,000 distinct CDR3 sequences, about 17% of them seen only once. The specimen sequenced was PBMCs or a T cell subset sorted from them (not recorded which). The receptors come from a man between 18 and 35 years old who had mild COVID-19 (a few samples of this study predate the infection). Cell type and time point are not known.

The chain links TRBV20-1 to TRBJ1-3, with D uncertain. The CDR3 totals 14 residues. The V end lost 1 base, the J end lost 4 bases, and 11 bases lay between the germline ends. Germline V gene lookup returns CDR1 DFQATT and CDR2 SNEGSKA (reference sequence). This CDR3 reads CSARALPGGNTIYF. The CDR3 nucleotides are TGCAGTGCTAGAGCCCTCCCCGGGGGAAACACCATATATTTT.

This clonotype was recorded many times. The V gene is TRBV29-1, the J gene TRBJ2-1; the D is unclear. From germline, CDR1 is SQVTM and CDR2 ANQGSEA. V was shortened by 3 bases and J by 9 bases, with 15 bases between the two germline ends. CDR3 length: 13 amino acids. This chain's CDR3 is CSVEAVLGSEQFF. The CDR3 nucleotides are TGCAGCGTTGAGGCTGTGCTTGGTAGTGAGCAGTTCTTC.

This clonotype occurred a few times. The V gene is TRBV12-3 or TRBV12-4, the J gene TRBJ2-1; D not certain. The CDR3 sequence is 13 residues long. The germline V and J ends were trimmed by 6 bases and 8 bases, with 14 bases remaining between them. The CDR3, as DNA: TGTGCCAGCAGCCCAAGTGGGCCCCATGAGCAGTTCTTC. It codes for CASSPSGPHEQFF.

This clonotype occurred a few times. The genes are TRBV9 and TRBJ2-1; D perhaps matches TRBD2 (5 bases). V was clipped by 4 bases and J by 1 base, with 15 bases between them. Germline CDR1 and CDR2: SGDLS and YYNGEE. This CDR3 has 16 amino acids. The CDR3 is CASSPVGVSSYNEQFF. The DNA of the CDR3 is TGTGCCAGCAGCCCGGTGGGAGTATCTTCCTACAATGAGCAGTTCTTC. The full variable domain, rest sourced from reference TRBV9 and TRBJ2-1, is DSGVTQTPKHLITATGQRVTLRCSPRSGDLSVYWYQQSLDQGLQFLIQYYNGEERAKGNILERFSAQQFPDLHSELNLSSLELGDSALYFCASSPVGVSSYNEQFFGPGTRLTVL.

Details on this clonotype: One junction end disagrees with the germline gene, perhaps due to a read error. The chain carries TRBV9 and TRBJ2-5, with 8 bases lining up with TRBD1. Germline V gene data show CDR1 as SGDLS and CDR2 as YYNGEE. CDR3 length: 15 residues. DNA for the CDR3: TGTGACAGCAGCGAACCCGGGACAGGCCAAGAGACCCAGTACTTC. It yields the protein CDSSEPGTGQETQYF.

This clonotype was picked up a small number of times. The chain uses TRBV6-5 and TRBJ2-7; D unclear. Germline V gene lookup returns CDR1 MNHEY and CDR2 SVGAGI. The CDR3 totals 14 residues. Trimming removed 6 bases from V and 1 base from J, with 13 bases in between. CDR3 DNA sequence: TGTGCCAGCAGCCTGAACGGCGGATCCTACGAGCAGTACTTC. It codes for CASSLNGGSYEQYF.

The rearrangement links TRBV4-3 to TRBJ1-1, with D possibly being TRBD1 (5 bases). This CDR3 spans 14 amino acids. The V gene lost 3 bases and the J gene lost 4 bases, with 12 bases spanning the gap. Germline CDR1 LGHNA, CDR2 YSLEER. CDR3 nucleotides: TGCGCCAGCAGCCATGGGGCCTCTCTCACTGAAGCTTTCTTT. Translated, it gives CASSHGASLTEAFF.

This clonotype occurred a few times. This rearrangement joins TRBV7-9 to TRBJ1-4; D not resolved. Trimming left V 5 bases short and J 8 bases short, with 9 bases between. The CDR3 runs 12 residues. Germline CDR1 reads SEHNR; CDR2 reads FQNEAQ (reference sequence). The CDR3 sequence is CASSRAGEKLFF. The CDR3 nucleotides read TGTGCCAGCAGCCGGGCGGGGGAAAAACTGTTTTTT.

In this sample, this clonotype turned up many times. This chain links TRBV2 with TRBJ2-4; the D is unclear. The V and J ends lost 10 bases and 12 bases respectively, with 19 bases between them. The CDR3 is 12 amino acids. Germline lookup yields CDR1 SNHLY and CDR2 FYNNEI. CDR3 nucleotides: TGTGCCATCGCTCTTACGGAGACAACTCAGTACTTC. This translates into CAIALTETTQYF.

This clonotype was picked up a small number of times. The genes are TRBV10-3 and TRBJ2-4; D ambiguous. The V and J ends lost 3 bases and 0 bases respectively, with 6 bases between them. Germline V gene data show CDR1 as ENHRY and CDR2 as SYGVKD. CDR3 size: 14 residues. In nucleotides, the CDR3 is TGTGCCATCAGTGACGAGAGAGCCAAAAACATTCAGTACTTC. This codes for CAISDERAKNIQYF.

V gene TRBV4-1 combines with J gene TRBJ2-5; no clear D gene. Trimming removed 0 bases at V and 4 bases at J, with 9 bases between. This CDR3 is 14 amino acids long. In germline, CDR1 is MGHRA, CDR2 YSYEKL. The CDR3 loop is CASSQEDRRETQYF. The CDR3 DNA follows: TGCGCCAGCAGCCAAGAAGACCGGAGAGAGACCCAGTACTTC.

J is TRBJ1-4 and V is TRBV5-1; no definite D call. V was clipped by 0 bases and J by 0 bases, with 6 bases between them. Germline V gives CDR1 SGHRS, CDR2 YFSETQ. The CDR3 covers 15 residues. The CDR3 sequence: CASSLDVATNEKLFF. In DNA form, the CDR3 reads TGCGCCAGCAGCTTGGATGTGGCAACTAATGAAAAACTGTTTTTT.

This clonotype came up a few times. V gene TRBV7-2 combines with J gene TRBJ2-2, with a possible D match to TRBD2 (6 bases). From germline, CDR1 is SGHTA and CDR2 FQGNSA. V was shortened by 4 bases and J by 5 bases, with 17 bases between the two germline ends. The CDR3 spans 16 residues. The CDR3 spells CASSSLSGTRTGELFF. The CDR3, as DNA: TGTGCCAGCAGCTCCCTTTCCGGGACTCGGACCGGGGAGCTGTTTTTT.

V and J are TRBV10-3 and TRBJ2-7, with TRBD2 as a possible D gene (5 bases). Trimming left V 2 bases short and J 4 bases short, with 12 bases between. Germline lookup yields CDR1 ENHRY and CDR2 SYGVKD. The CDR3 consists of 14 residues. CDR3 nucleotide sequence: TGTGCCATCAGTGAGGCGGGTGGGGTTTACGAGCAGTACGTC. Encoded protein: CAISEAGGVYEQYV.

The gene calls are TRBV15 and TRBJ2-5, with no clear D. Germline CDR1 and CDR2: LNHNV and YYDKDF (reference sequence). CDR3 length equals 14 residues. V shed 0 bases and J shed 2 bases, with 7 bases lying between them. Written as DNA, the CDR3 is TGTGCCACCAGCAGAGATCCACAGCAAGAGACCCAGTACTTC. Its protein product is CATSRDPQQETQYF.

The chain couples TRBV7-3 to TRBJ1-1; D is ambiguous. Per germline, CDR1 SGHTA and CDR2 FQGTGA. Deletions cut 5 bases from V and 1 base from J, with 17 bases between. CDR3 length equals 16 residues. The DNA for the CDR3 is TGTGCCAGCAGCCCACCCCGGCGCCCTGGGAACACTGAAGCTTTCTTT. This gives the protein CASSPPRRPGNTEAFF.

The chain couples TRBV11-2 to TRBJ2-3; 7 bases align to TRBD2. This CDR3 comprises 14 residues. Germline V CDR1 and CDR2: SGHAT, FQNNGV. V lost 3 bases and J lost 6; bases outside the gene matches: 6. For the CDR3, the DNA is TGTGCCAGCAGCTTGGAGGACGGGAGGGATACGCAGTATTTT. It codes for CASSLEDGRDTQYF.

As DNA, the CDR3 is TGCGCCAGCAGCTTGATCCAGGGCACAGATACGCAGCATTTT. This sequence encodes CASSLIQGTDTQHF. The chain recombines TRBV5-1 with TRBJ2-3, with D tentatively TRBD1 (5 bases). TRBJ1-5 matches the DNA end more closely, so the J call is doubtful. Germline assignment: CDR1 SGHRS and CDR2 YFSETQ. The CDR3 contains 14 residues.

In DNA, the CDR3 is TGTGCCAGCAGTGTGGGACGGATCAATCAGCCCCAGCATTTT. Its translation is CASSVGRINQPQHF. This sequence joins TRBV6-1 and TRBJ1-5, with a weak D call TRBD1 (5 bases). CDR3 length: 14 amino acids. Germline V gene lookup returns CDR1 MNHNS and CDR2 SASEGT. The ends were cut back, 4 bases at V and 3 bases at J, with 10 bases in the middle.

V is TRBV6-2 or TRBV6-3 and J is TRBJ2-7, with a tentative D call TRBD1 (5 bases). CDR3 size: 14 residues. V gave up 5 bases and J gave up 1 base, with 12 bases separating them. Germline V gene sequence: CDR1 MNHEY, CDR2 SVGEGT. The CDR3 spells CASSPRRGSYEQYV. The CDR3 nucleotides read TGTGCCAGCAGTCCCCGAAGGGGTTCCTACGAGCAGTACGTC.

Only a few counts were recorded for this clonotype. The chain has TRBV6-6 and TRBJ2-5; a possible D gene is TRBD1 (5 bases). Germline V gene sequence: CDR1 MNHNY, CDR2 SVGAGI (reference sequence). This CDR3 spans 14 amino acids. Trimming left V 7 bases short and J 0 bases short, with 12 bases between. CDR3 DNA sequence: TGTGCCAGCACCCTGACAGCATACCAAGAGACCCAGTACTTC. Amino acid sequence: CASTLTAYQETQYF.

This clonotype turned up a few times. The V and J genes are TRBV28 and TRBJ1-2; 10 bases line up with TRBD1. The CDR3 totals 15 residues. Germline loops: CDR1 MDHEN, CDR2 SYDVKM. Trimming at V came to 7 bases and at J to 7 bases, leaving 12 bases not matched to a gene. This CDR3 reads CASIYSGTGEAGYTF. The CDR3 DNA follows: TGTGCCAGCATTTATTCCGGGACAGGGGAGGCTGGCTACACCTTC.

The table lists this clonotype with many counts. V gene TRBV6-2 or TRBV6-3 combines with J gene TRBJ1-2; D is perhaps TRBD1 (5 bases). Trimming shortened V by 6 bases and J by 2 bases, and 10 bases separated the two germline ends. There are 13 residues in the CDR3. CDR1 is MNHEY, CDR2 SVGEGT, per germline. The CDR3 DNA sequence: TGTGCCAGCAGGAGGGACCTAAACTATGGCTACACCTTC. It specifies CASRRDLNYGYTF.

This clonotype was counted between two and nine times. In DNA form, the CDR3 reads TGTGCCAGCACCAGGGACAGGGGCCACCTAGGGAACACTGAAGCTTTCTTT. This encodes CASTRDRGHLGNTEAFF. The chain is built from TRBV6-2 or TRBV6-3 and TRBJ1-1, with 10 bases lining up with TRBD1. The CDR3 runs to 17 residues. After removal of 7 bases from V and 1 base from J, the junction contained 12 bases not matched to a gene. The germline CDR1 and CDR2 sequences are MNHEY and SVGEGT.